The source of this T cell receptor beta chain is a study of blood T cell repertoires in COVID-19. Study-level information: The cDNA or gDNA used as material had been derived from T cells, B-cell-depleted T cells, or PBMCs.

The CDR3 is made up of 14 amino acids. Trimming stripped 1 base from V and 5 bases from J, with 12 bases between. In germline, CDR1 is SGHRS, CDR2 YFSETQ. The table came from immunoSEQ multiplex PCR; TCRdb's copy has only in-frame clones and leaves some out. The sample has tens of thousands of clones, about 76% seen once. The chain is built from TRBV5-1 and TRBJ2-5, with a weak D call TRBD2 (7 bases). The sequenced sample was peripheral blood. The clonotype was recovered from an elderly man with acute or convalescent COVID-19. The CDR3 reads CASSLWGGWETQYF. CDR3 in DNA: TGCGCCAGCAGCTTGTGGGGGGGCTGGGAGACCCAGTACTTC.